The rows below give T cell receptor beta chains drawn from one sample of a study of blood T cell repertoires in COVID-19. The method was immunoSEQ multiplex PCR; TCRdb's version includes in-frame clones alone and lacks a portion of them. The data show under 250,000 clones, around 81% seen once. The sequencing sample was made of peripheral blood. These TCRs come from a man aged 50 to 60 with active or convalescent COVID-19. Both conserved end residues are part of each CDR3. The order of the fields is CDR3 length, J gene, D gene, clone size, V gene, CDR3 DNA, CDR3 protein. A D gene is named only where the DNA matches it firmly. Clone sizes are given selectively: once, few, many, or a class where the clone is expanded.

>17|TRBJ2-2|TRBD1|.|TRBV24-1
TGTGCCACCAGTGAATCCGGAGGACAGGGGAACACCGGGGAGCTGTTTTTT
CATSESGGQGNTGELFF
>13|TRBJ1-1|.|.|TRBV6-5
TGTGCCAGCAGAATTGGGAGGGCGGGTGAAGCTTTCTTT
CASRIGRAGEAFF
>12|TRBJ1-1|.|.|TRBV19
TGTGCCAGTAGCCCGTTCGGTAAAGAAGCTTTCTTT
CASSPFGKEAFF
>14|TRBJ1-2|.|.|TRBV2
TGTGCCAGCAGTGAGTCGGGAACGAGCTATGGCTACACCTTC
CASSESGTSYGYTF
>15|TRBJ1-5|.|.|TRBV15
TGTGCCACCAGCCTATCCGATCCCCTCAATCAGCCCCAGCATTTT
CATSLSDPLNQPQHF
>14|TRBJ1-2|TRBD1|few|TRBV5-1
TGCGCCAGCAGCTCCGGGACAGGGGGCTATGGCTACACCTTC
CASSSGTGGYGYTF
>14|TRBJ1-5|TRBD1|few|TRBV5-8
TGTGCCAGCAGCACACGGACAGGGAGACAGCCCCAGCATTTT
CASSTRTGRQPQHF
>15|TRBJ2-1|TRBD2|.|TRBV9
TGTGCCAGCAGCGTTAACGGGGACTACTACAATGAGCAGTTCTTC
CASSVNGDYYNEQFF
>13|TRBJ2-7|TRBD1|.|TRBV5-1
TGCGCCAGCAGATTGGACAGGGCCTACGAGCAGTACTTC
CASRLDRAYEQYF
>13|TRBJ2-1|.|.|TRBV9
TGTGCCAGCGGGGGGGCAGTTTACAATGAGCAGTTCTTC
CASGGAVYNEQFF
>13|TRBJ1-4|.|.|TRBV7-8
TGTGCCAGCAGCCCGGGTAATAATGAAAAACTGTTTTTT
CASSPGNNEKLFF
>17|TRBJ1-2|TRBD1|.|TRBV11-3
TGTGCCAGCAGCCACACACAGGGGGCGATCCGGTGGTATGGCTACACCTTC
CASSHTQGAIRWYGYTF
>16|TRBJ2-3|TRBD2|.|TRBV19
TGTGCCAGTAGTATTAGCGCGGGGGGGGTCTCAGATACGCAGTATTTT
CASSISAGGVSDTQYF
>15|TRBJ2-7|TRBD2|.|TRBV6-5
TGTGCCAGCAACGGAAAGGGACTACCTGCCTACGAGCAGTACTTC
CASNGKGLPAYEQYF
>13|TRBJ2-5|TRBD2|.|TRBV6-5
TGTGCCAGCAGACGGACTAGCAGAGAGACCCAGTACTTC
CASRRTSRETQYF
>14|TRBJ1-4|TRBD1|.|TRBV28
TGTGCCACGGGACAGGGGGCAACTAATGAAAAACTGTTTTTT
CATGQGATNEKLFF
>18|TRBJ2-2|TRBD2|.|TRBV4-2
TGTGCCAGCAGCCAAGAGAGCGGGGGGCTAGCGAACACCGGGGAGCTGTTTTTT
CASSQESGGLANTGELFF
>13|TRBJ2-1|TRBD2|.|TRBV5-1
TGCGCCAGCGCCCTAGCGGGGGACAATGAGCAGTTCTTC
CASALAGDNEQFF
>14|TRBJ2-5|.|.|TRBV2
TGTGCCAGTAGATGGGACTTGAACCCAGAGACCCAGTACTTC
CASRWDLNPETQYF
>16|TRBJ2-5|TRBD2|.|TRBV28
TGTGCCAGCAGTCCCGGGACTAGACCAGAAGGAGAGACCCAGTACTTC
CASSPGTRPEGETQYF
>15|TRBJ1-3|.|few|TRBV5-1
TGCGCCAGCAGCTCCAACTCGGGGGCTGGAAACACCATATATTTT
CASSSNSGAGNTIYF
>15|TRBJ2-7|TRBD2|once|TRBV7-2
TGTGCCAGCAGCTCAGGACTAGCGGGGGTCTACGAGCAGTACTTC
CASSSGLAGVYEQYF
>14|TRBJ2-4|.|.|TRBV5-5
TGTGCCAGCAGCTTGGGAGGGCCCCCTAACATTCAGTACTTC
CASSLGGPPNIQYF
>16|TRBJ1-2|TRBD1|.|TRBV7-9
TGTGCCAGCAGCCCATCATTTACGTTGGGACAGGGAAGTACCACCTTC
CASSPSFTLGQGSTTF
>14|TRBJ2-3|TRBD2|.|TRBV11-3
TGTGCCAGCAGCTTCGGGGGGGGCCGAGATACGCAGTATTTT
CASSFGGGRDTQYF
>15|TRBJ1-4|.|.|TRBV28
TGTGCCAGCAGTCAGCAGGGTAGAACTAATGAAAAACTGTTTTTT
CASSQQGRTNEKLFF
>14|TRBJ2-7|TRBD2|.|TRBV14
TGTGCCAGCAGCCTGTGGGGGGGGGTCTACGAGCAGTACTTC
CASSLWGGVYEQYF
>15|TRBJ2-3|TRBD1|.|TRBV19
TGTGCCAGTACCCCCGGGTCAGGGGGCAGAGATACGCAGTATTTT
CASTPGSGGRDTQYF
>13|TRBJ1-5|.|.|TRBV6-5
TGTGCCAGCAGACTTAGCCGGGATCAGCCCCAGCATTTT
CASRLSRDQPQHF
>16|TRBJ2-1|TRBD1|.|TRBV9
TGTGCCAGCAGCGTACTCGACAGGGGGAGTAAGGATGAGCAGTTCTTC
CASSVLDRGSKDEQFF
>16|TRBJ2-1|.|.|TRBV27
TGTGCCAGCAGTCCCCCGACGGGGTCCGCTCCCACTGAGCAGTTCTTC
CASSPPTGSAPTEQFF
>15|TRBJ2-1|TRBD1|once|TRBV28
TGTGCCAGCAGTTTGCCCAGGGGGCGTTTCTGGGAGCAGTTCTTC
CASSLPRGRFWEQFF
>16|TRBJ1-6|TRBD1|.|TRBV9
TGTGCCAGCAGCCATCACCGGACAGGTGATAATTCACCCCTCCACTTT
CASSHHRTGDNSPLHF
>16|TRBJ2-1|TRBD2|.|TRBV24-1
TGTGCCACCAGTAGTACTAGCGGGGGGGTATTAAATGAGCAGTTCTTC
CATSSTSGGVLNEQFF
>16|TRBJ1-1|.|.|TRBV3-1/TRBV3-2
TGTGCCAGCAGCCAAGATCCAGGGATCATGAACACTGAAGCTTTCTTT
CASSQDPGIMNTEAFF
>16|TRBJ1-3|.|.|TRBV6-1
TGTGCCAGCAGTGCCGCTGACACATCCTCTGGAAACACCATATATTTT
CASSAADTSSGNTIYF
>14|TRBJ1-2|.|few|TRBV6-2/TRBV6-3
TGTGCCAGCAGCTTCACCGGTTACCTCTATGGCTACACCTTC
CASSFTGYLYGYTF
>13|TRBJ2-7|.|.|TRBV7-2
TGTGCCAGCAGCGCCCAGGGTTACGACGAGCAGTACTTC
CASSAQGYDEQYF
>10|TRBJ2-7|.|many|TRBV7-3
TGTGCCAACCACCAGGGTGCCCAGTACTTC
CANHQGAQYF
>14|TRBJ1-5|.|.|TRBV6-5
TGTGCCAGCAGTACCGACTCCACCACGCAGCCCCAGCATTTT
CASSTDSTTQPQHF
>12|TRBJ2-1|TRBD2|.|TRBV30
TGTGCCTGGAGTGTAAGCGGGGGTGAGCAGTTCTTC
CAWSVSGGEQFF
>15|TRBJ2-1|TRBD1|.|TRBV18
TGTGCCAGCTCACAACAGGGGATTTTCTACAATGAGCAGTTCTTC
CASSQQGIFYNEQFF
>13|TRBJ1-6|.|.|TRBV9
TGTGCCAGCAGCGTAGGAAGCAATTCACCCCTCCACTTT
CASSVGSNSPLHF
>16|TRBJ1-6|.|once|TRBV6-6
TGTGCCAGCAGTTACTCGTCCCCAGTAAATAATTCACCCCTCCACTTT
CASSYSSPVNNSPLHF
>15|TRBJ1-5|TRBD1|.|TRBV2
TGTGCCAGCAGTTTACAGGGGACCGGCAATCAGCCCCAGCATTTT
CASSLQGTGNQPQHF
>11|TRBJ2-5|.|.|TRBV7-2
TGTGCCAGCCAGCGAGCAGAGACCCAGTACTTC
CASQRAETQYF
>11|TRBJ2-1|.|.|TRBV3-1/TRBV3-2
TGTGCCAGCGCTGGGCGGGGTGAGCAGTTCTTC
CASAGRGEQFF
>15|TRBJ2-5|.|.|TRBV3-1/TRBV3-2
TGTGCCAGCAGCCCCCCTGCGGAGGAGGAGGAGACCCAGTACTTC
CASSPPAEEEETQYF
>16|TRBJ1-5|.|.|TRBV12-5
TGTGCTAGTGGTTTCAATATACCGGGAGGCAATCAGCCCCAGCATTTT
CASGFNIPGGNQPQHF